These 5 T cell receptor beta chains were all obtained from the same sample, sequenced in a study of T cells in women clearing cervical HPV infection. Some clones are missing from TCRdb's copy, which holds only in-frame ones; the method was immunoSEQ multiplex PCR. This specimen shows over 25,000 clones; the ten leading clones hold 7.5% to 10%. Input material: blood buffy coat. The receptors shown here come from a woman aged 18-70 years with a cervical HPV16 infection that either progressed to CIN3+ or cleared (not recorded which).

Remarks on this clone: The sequenced fragment ends 3 residues before the CDR3 boundary, so the rest is inferred from the germline J gene. The rearrangement links TRBV6-1 to TRBJ1-2; 9 positions agree with TRBD1. V lost 3 bases, J lost 4 bases, and 6 bases stayed unmatched. The CDR3 is 15 residues long. Germline V gives CDR1 MNHNS, CDR2 SASEGT. CDR3 residues: CASSDQTGGGYGYTF. CDR3 DNA (partial): TGTGCCAGCAGTGACCAGACAGGGGGAGGCTATGGC.

In the case of this clone: The CDR3 end is not reached by the read, which stops 3 residues before it; the germline J gene fills it in. This sequence joins TRBV20-1 and TRBJ2-3; TRBD1 is a possible D gene (6 bases). Germline V lookup: CDR1 DFQATT, CDR2 SNEGSKA (reference sequence). CDR3 length equals 16 residues. Trimming left V 6 bases short and J 1 base short, with 20 bases between. Here the CDR3 reads CSAIQRETGRTDTQYF. The DNA read from the CDR3 is TGCAGTGCAATCCAACGTGAGACAGGTCGCACAGATACG.

About this clone itself: The read ends 3 residues shy of where the CDR3 ends; the end is completed using the germline J gene. The chain joins TRBV19 to TRBJ1-2; TRBD1 aligns across 9 bases. Unmatched junction bases numbered 7, after V lost 5 bases and J lost 0 bases. The CDR3 is 16 amino acids. From germline, CDR1 is LNHDA and CDR2 SQIVND (reference sequence). The DNA read from the CDR3 is TGTGCCAGTAGTCCCCCCGGGACAGGGACTAACTATGGC. Amino acid sequence: CASSPPGTGTNYG. The full CDR3 reads CASSPPGTGTNYGYTF.

To note about this clone: The DNA ends 3 residues before the CDR3 does, and the rest of the CDR3 is filled in from the germline J gene. The J gene is TRBJ1-6, the V gene TRBV7-6, with 8 nucleotides matching TRBD1. The V segment lost 2 bases and the J segment 4 bases; nucleotides outside the gene matches: 4. CDR3 length equals 16 residues. Germline CDR1 reads SGHVS; CDR2 reads FNYEAQ. The DNA read from the CDR3 is TGTGCCAGCAGCTTACAGGACAGGGAGTATAATTCACCC. It is translated as CASSLQDREYNSP. The full CDR3 sequence reads CASSLQDREYNSPLHF.

A note on this clone: The missing CDR3 end, 3 residues past where the read stops, is filled in from the germline J gene. The J gene is TRBJ2-5, the V gene TRBV20-1; TRBD2 is a possible D gene (5 bases). The CDR3 contains 15 residues. V was trimmed by 3 bases and J by 5 bases, leaving 19 bases between them. Germline V CDR1 and CDR2: DFQATT, SNEGSKA (reference sequence). The part of the CDR3 DNA that was read is TGCAGTGCTAGTGGGCGGAGTGCGGGTGGGGAGACC. Its translation: CSASGRSAGGET. The complete CDR3 protein is CSASGRSAGGETQYF.